These 16 T cell receptor beta chains share one sample of origin, sequenced in a study of cytomegalovirus exposure and HLA in healthy donors. With 60 Vbeta and 13 Jbeta primers, the PCR was carried out. Method: immunoSEQ multiplex PCR; TCRdb's copy keeps in-frame clones and lacks some. The data hold some 190,000 clones, with roughly 8.7% observed a single time. The sequencing sample was made of PBMCs. The source is a woman aged 25 to 39 in good health and CMV-seropositive.

This rearrangement joins TRBV5-1 to TRBJ1-1; D is uncertain. The length of the CDR3 is 15 residues. V was shortened by 7 bases and J by 4 bases, with 20 bases between the two germline ends. Germline CDR1 reads SGHRS; CDR2 reads YFSETQ. CDR3 in DNA: TGCGCCAGCCCGCCCGGGGAGAAACGTGGCACTGAAGCTTTCTTT. Protein: CASPPGEKRGTEAFF. Filled out from reference TRBV5-1 and TRBJ1-1, the complete variable domain reads KAGVTQTPRYLIKTRGQQVTLSCSPISGHRSVSWYQQTPGQGLQFLFEYFSETQRNKGNFPGRFSGRQFSNSRSEMNVSTLELGDSALYLCASPPGEKRGTEAFFGQGTRLTVV.

This clone was counted only a few times. J is TRBJ2-3 and V is TRBV11-2; 8 bases align to TRBD2. The CDR3 runs to 18 residues. Germline CDR1 is SGHAT and CDR2 is FQNNGV. Trimming took 1 base from V and 2 from J; bases not matched to a gene: 11. The CDR3 loop reads CASSLALPSGRLTDTQYF. CDR3 nucleotide sequence: TGTGCCAGCAGCTTAGCCTTGCCTAGCGGGCGACTCACAGATACGCAGTATTTT.

This clone was found a few times. The gene calls are TRBV18 and TRBJ2-5, with D perhaps TRBD2 (5 bases). This CDR3 has 15 amino acids. Germline values: CDR1 KGHSH, CDR2 LQKENI. The V and J ends lost 4 bases and 0 bases respectively, with 12 bases between them. CDR3 residues: CASSLHRGHQETQYF. The CDR3 nucleotides are TGTGCCAGCTCACTCCATAGAGGGCACCAAGAGACCCAGTACTTC. The full variable domain, with the rest looked up from reference TRBV18 and TRBJ2-5, is NAGVMQNPRHLVRRRGQEARLRCSPMKGHSHVYWYRQLPEEGLKFMVYLQKENIIDESGMPKERFSAEFPKEGPSILRIQQVVRGDSAAYFCASSLHRGHQETQYFGPGTRLLVL.

A few counts support this clone. J is TRBJ2-2 and V is TRBV14; D is undetermined. This CDR3 contains 13 residues. V shed 0 bases and J shed 7 bases, with 6 bases lying between them. Germline V gene data show CDR1 as SGHDN and CDR2 as FVKESK. CDR3 in DNA: TGTGCCAGCAGCCAAGATTTTAGCGGGGAGCTGTTTTTT. This translates into CASSQDFSGELFF.

The chain links TRBV19 to TRBJ2-1; 11 positions match TRBD2. Germline V gene lookup returns CDR1 LNHDA and CDR2 SQIVND (reference sequence). With V trimmed by 5 bases and J by 7 bases, 10 bases remained unmatched. This CDR3 is built from 16 residues. CDR3 nucleotide sequence: TGTGCCAGTAGTTTTCAGACTAGCGGGACGAAAAATGAGCAGTTCTTC. Its translation is CASSFQTSGTKNEQFF.

This chain links TRBV7-9 with TRBJ2-2; 10 bases are a match to TRBD1. Germline V lookup: CDR1 SEHNR, CDR2 FQNEAQ (reference sequence). This CDR3 is built from 16 residues. After removal of 5 bases from V and 7 bases from J, the junction contained 10 bases not matched to a gene. The CDR3 loop is CASSLLRQGAIGELFF. The CDR3 nucleotides are TGTGCCAGCAGCCTCCTCCGACAGGGGGCAATCGGGGAGCTGTTTTTT.

This sequence joins TRBV13 and TRBJ1-1; 7 bases agree with TRBD1. The germline CDR1 and CDR2 sequences are PRHDT and FYEKMQ (reference sequence). This CDR3 spans 14 amino acids. V dropped 5 bases and J dropped 0; count of bases not matched to a gene: 3. The CDR3 nucleotides read TGTGCCAGCAGCCTCACAGGGGTGAACACTGAAGCTTTCTTT. Encoded protein: CASSLTGVNTEAFF.

V usage is TRBV5-1 and J usage is TRBJ2-3; TRBD1 matches 7 bases. Per germline, CDR1 SGHRS and CDR2 YFSETQ. The CDR3 consists of 14 residues. The V gene end was trimmed by 7 bases and the J gene end by 5 bases; junction bases not matched to a gene: 10. CDR3 in amino acids: CASLLGTAGDTQYF. CDR3 bases: TGCGCCAGCCTGCTTGGGACAGCCGGAGATACGCAGTATTTT.

The V call is TRBV5-1, the J call TRBJ2-2, with D perhaps matching TRBD1 (5 bases). The V gene's germline CDR1 is SGHRS and CDR2 YFSETQ. The CDR3 length is 15 residues. Trimming shortened V by 5 bases and J by 4 bases, and 15 bases separated the two germline ends. CDR3 region: CASRVQGPPTGELFF. The CDR3, as DNA: TGCGCCAGCAGGGTCCAGGGCCCCCCCACCGGGGAGCTGTTTTTT.

The chain carries TRBV2 and TRBJ2-1; 12 nucleotides match TRBD2. CDR3 size: 20 residues. Germline values: CDR1 SNHLY, CDR2 FYNNEI. The ends lost 4 bases at V and 4 bases at J; junction bases unmatched: 17. This CDR3 is CASSGRLAGVLGSSYNEQFF. The CDR3 DNA reads as TGTGCCAGCAGTGGGAGACTAGCGGGAGTGTTGGGATCCTCATACAATGAGCAGTTCTTC.

This clone was seen a handful of times. The chain joins TRBV6-5 to TRBJ2-1; tentatively, D is TRBD1 (5 bases). The length of the CDR3 is 12 residues. The germline CDR1 and CDR2 sequences are MNHEY and SVGAGI. V gave up 10 bases and J gave up 5 bases, with 12 bases separating them. The CDR3 DNA is TGTGCCACTATGGACATTGACAATGAGCAGTTCTTC. Translated: CATMDIDNEQFF.

The rearrangement joins TRBV4-1 to TRBJ2-7; the match to TRBD2 covers 10 bases. V gave up 4 bases and J gave up 3 bases; unmatched junction bases: 18. This CDR3 has 19 amino acids. Germline-derived CDR1 and CDR2 are MGHRA and YSYEKL. CDR3 sequence: CASSPRITSGTGLSYEQYF. The CDR3 bases are TGCGCCAGCAGCCCCCGTATCACTAGCGGGACCGGTCTTAGCTACGAGCAGTACTTC.

This clone turned up a few times. This rearrangement joins TRBV7-9 to TRBJ2-6, with TRBD1 matching 7 bases. The CDR3 is 17 amino acids. Germline CDR1 and CDR2: SEHNR and FQNEAQ (reference sequence). V lost 5 bases and J lost 3; bases outside the gene matches: 10. The CDR3 DNA reads as TGTGCCAGCAGCCGGCTAAGGGACAGCCTTGGGGCCAACGTCCTGACTTTC. Its translation: CASSRLRDSLGANVLTF.

The chain carries TRBV5-4 and TRBJ1-2; D uncertain. This CDR3 region has 14 residues. CDR1 is SGHNT, CDR2 YYREEE, per germline (reference sequence). V lost 0 bases, J lost 1 base, and 7 bases lay in between. The CDR3: CASSLDNFNYGYTF. The CDR3 nucleotides are TGTGCCAGCAGCTTGGATAACTTTAACTATGGCTACACCTTC.

This clone was recorded a few times. The J gene is TRBJ2-6, the V gene TRBV19; D is perhaps TRBD2 (6 bases). CDR1 and CDR2 (germline): LNHDA, SQIVND (reference sequence). Trimming cost V 11 bases and J 0 bases, with 8 bases left between them. This CDR3 comprises 13 residues. CDR3 sequence (DNA): TGTGCCGGAGGGGACTCTGGGGCCAACGTCCTGACTTTC. Protein product: CAGGDSGANVLTF. The whole variable domain, filled in from reference TRBV19 and TRBJ2-6, reads DGGITQSPKYLFRKEGQNVTLSCEQNLNHDAMYWYRQDPGQGLRLIYYSQIVNDFQKGDIAEGYSVSREKKESFPLTVTSAQKNPTAFYLCAGGDSGANVLTFGAGSRLTVL.

This chain uses TRBV28 with TRBJ1-2; D is perhaps TRBD1 (5 bases). V was clipped by 5 bases and J by 8 bases, with 18 bases between them. Germline CDR1 reads MDHEN; CDR2 reads SYDVKM. The CDR3 has 14 residues. Here the CDR3 DNA reads TGTGCCAGCAGTCCCCGGGACTCCGGGAGAGGCTACACCTTC. It codes for CASSPRDSGRGYTF.